The following is a T cell receptor beta chain sequence with its context. The table lists this clone with a count of one. This receptor's antigen is unknown. Base qualities were left out, and no much larger clone turns up one base away. The cysteine opens and the phenylalanine closes a CDR3 of 18 amino acids. The retained sequence is limited to the CDR3, 54 bases, with the frame set at the first base. The junction shows trimming of 4 bases on V and 5 bases on J, and the gene matches do not reach 17 bases of it. Reading the germline V gene gives CDR1 SGHRS and CDR2 YFSETQ. Interpreted using the paper, the time point label stands for: baseline before first vaccination. The vaccinee samples were drawn from two UK trials, COV001 and COV002, one of which was a single-blind randomized controlled phase 2/3 trial testing AZD1222 (ChAdOx1 nCoV-19) in healthy adults. For TCRbeta chain sequencing, PBMC samples from trial participants were taken at day 0 and at day 28 after the second dose.

The CDR3 regions of human TCRbeta chains were analyzed by immunosequencing. The original pipeline was this. TCRs in the repertoires were matched against a reference library of SARS-CoV-2-specific TCRs that had been generated with the MIRA antigen-specificity platform. Breadth meant the fraction of unique TCRs that were SARS-CoV-2-associated, whereas depth meant the fraction of total T cells that were SARS-CoV-2-associated. Each spike-specific TCR was assigned to its reactive spike region and to a CD4 or CD8 class using the MIRA data. Log10-transformed breadth and depth values were compared by one-way ANOVA with Sidak's multiple comparisons tests. What TCRdb holds here is the immuneACCESS table cut down to in-frame rearrangements. Part of the clones is not present; checked against another copy, under half of the missing clones reflect an unresolved V gene, and the others are unexplained. Clonal size and the V and J genes are those of that table, whereas D and trimming came from the DNA. Recorded for this sample are roughly 180,000 clones; approximately 90% of them occurred a single time. The top ten clonotypes cover approximately 2.8% of the sample.

The data belong to a study of T cell responses to AZD1222 COVID-19 vaccine (dated by TCRdb to the early 2020s). Describing the broader study: AZD1222 recipients given second doses at about 4 weeks or at about 12 weeks were pooled, since spike-specific TCR depth and breadth were not found to differ between the two schedules. A total of about 240 trial participants underwent TCR sequencing, of whom about 210 received two doses of AZD1222 and approximately 25 received two doses of the MenACWY control vaccine. Enrollment into the trials was organized by age into subgroups of 18-55, 56-69 and 70-plus years, and those subgroups contained roughly 150, 30 and 60 TCR-sequenced participants, respectively.

What the study reported, not specific to this receptor: Epitopes outside the regions mutated in the B.1.351 and B.1.1.7 variants were reportedly recognized by nearly half of the unique spike-specific TCRs. Conclusions about previously exposed vaccinees are limited because only five to seven AZD1222 recipients were SARS-CoV-2 seropositive at baseline. After two AZD1222 doses, both the breadth and the depth of spike-specific TCRs were significantly higher than at day 0 and than in MenACWY recipients. Vaccine-associated CD4 TCRs spanned the whole spike protein, with dominant responses in regions 160-218 and 743-854. The 56-69-year group was small, and its depth increase did not reach significance, likely because of low power. No day 14 peak-response samples were available, so repertoires were characterized only after the peak T cell response. Most participants were white British and females outnumbered males, and the authors suggested that clonal diversity may have been underestimated.

Sequencing was performed on peripheral blood, taken on day 0 of AZD1222 vaccination. This clonotype was sampled from an adult in good health. The rearranged segments are TRBV5-1 and TRBJ2-1; 8 bases in the junction line up with TRBD2. The sequenced DNA: TGCGCCAGCAGCCCGCATGCCCTAGCGGGTCTGAATGACAATGAGCAGTTCTTC. The encoded protein is CASSPHALAGLNDNEQFF.